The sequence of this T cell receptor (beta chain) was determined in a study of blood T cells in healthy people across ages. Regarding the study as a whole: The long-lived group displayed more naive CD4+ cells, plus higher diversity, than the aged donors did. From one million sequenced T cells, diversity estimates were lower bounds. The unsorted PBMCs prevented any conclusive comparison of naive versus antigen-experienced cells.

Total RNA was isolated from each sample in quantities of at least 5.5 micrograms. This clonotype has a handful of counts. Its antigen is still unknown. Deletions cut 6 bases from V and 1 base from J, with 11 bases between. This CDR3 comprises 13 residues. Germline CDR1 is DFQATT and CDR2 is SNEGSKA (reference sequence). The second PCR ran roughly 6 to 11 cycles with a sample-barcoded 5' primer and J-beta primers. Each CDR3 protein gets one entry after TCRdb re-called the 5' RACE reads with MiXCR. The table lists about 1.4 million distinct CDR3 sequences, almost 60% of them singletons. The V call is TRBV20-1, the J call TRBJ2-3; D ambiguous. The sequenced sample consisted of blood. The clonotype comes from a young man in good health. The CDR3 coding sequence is TGCAGTGCCGCTAAAGTGCGCACAGATACGCAGTATTTT. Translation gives CSAAKVRTDTQYF.